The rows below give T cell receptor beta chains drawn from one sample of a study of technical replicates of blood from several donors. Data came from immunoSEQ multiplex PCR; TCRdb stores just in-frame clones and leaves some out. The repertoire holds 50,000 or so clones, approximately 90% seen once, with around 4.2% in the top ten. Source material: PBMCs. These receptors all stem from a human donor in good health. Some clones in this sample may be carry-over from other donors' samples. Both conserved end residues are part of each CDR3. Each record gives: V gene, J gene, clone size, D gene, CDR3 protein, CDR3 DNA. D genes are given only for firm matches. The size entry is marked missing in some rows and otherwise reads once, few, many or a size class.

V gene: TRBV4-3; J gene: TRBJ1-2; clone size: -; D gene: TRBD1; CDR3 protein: CASSRRTGTGGNGYTF; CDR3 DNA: TGCGCCAGCAGCCGGAGAACCGGGACAGGGGGCAATGGCTACACCTTC
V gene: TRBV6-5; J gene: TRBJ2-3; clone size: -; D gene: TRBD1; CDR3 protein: CASRGQGRTDTQYF; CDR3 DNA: TGTGCCAGCAGGGGACAGGGGAGGACAGATACGCAGTATTTT
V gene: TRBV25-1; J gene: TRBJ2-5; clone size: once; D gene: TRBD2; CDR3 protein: CASSETRLAMTSTQYF; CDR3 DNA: TGTGCCAGCAGTGAGACCCGACTAGCTATGACCTCGACCCAGTACTTC
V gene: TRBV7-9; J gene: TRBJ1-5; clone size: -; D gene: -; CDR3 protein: CASSFPNQPQHF; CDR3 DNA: TGTGCCAGCAGCTTCCCAAATCAGCCCCAGCATTTT
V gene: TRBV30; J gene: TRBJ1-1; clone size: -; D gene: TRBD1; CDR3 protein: CACITSLKGQGRSAFF; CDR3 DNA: TGTGCCTGCATAACCTCGCTGAAAGGACAGGGACGTTCTGCTTTCTTT
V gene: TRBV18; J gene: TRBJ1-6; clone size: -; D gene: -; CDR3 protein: CASSDRRNSPLHF; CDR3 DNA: TGTGCCAGCTCGGACAGACGCAATTCACCCCTCCACTTT
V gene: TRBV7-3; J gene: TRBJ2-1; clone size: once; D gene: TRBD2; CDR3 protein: CASRSSGGSYNEQFF; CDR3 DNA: TGTGCCAGCAGGTCTAGCGGGGGCTCCTACAATGAGCAGTTCTTC
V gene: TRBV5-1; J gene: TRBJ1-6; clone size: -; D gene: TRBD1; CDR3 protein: CASSFAPGQGDNSPLHF; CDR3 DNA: TGCGCCAGCAGCTTCGCCCCAGGACAGGGGGATAATTCACCCCTCCACTTT
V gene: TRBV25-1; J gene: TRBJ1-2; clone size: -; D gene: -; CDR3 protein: CASTGPGVNGYTF; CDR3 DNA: TGTGCCAGTACGGGTCCAGGGGTGAATGGCTACACCTTC
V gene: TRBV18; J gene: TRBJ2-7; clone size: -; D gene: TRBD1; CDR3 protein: CASRGTGGFYEQYF; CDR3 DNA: TGTGCCAGCCGAGGGACAGGGGGATTCTACGAGCAGTACTTC
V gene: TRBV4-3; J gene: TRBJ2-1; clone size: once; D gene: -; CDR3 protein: CASSQGFGGDYNEQFF; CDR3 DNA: TGCGCCAGCAGCCAAGGATTCGGCGGGGACTACAATGAGCAGTTCTTC
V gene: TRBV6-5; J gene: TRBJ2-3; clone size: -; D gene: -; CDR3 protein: CASSSVPGGDTQYF; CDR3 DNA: TGTGCCAGCAGTTCCGTTCCGGGGGGCGATACGCAGTATTTT
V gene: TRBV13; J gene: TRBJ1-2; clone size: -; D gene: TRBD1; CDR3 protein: CASSVLGQANYGYTF; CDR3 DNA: TGTGCCAGCAGCGTCCTGGGACAGGCTAACTATGGCTACACCTTC
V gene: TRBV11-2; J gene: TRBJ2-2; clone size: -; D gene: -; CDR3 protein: CASSLVASGVGGELFF; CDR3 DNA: TGTGCCAGCAGCTTAGTAGCTTCGGGGGTCGGCGGGGAGCTGTTTTTT
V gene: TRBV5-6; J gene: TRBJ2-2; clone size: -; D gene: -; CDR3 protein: CASSFRGGELFF; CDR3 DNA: TGTGCCAGCAGCTTCAGAGGCGGGGAGCTGTTTTTT
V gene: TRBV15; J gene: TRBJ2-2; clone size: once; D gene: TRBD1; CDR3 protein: CATSRGDRGRTGELFF; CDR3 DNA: TGTGCCACCAGCAGAGGGGACAGGGGGCGGACCGGGGAGCTGTTTTTT
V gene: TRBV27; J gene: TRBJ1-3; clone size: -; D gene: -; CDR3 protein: CASSSGTGNTIYF; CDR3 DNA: TGTGCCAGCAGTTCAGGGACAGGAAACACCATATATTTT
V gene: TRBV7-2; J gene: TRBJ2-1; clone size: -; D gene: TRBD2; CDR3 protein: CASSRSGTSGDEQFF; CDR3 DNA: TGTGCCAGCAGCCGCTCCGGGACTAGCGGGGATGAGCAGTTCTTC
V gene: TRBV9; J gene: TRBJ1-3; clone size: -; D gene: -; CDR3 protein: CASKAGTGNTIYF; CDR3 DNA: TGTGCCAGCAAAGCAGGGACTGGAAACACCATATATTTT
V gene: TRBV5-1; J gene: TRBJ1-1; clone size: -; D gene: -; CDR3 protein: CASSILQESTEAFF; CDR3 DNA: TGCGCCAGCAGCATCCTACAGGAGAGCACTGAAGCTTTCTTT
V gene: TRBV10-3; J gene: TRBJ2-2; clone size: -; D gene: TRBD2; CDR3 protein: CAISEASGFTGELFF; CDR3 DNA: TGTGCCATCAGTGAAGCTAGCGGGTTCACCGGGGAGCTGTTTTTT
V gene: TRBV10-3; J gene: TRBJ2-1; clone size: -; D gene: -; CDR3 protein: CAIKGEQGSYNEQFF; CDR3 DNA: TGTGCCATCAAGGGGGAGCAAGGGTCCTACAATGAGCAGTTCTTC
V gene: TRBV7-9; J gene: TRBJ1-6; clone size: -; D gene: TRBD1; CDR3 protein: CASSAPTGWRNSPLHF; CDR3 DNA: TGTGCCAGCAGCGCCCCGACAGGGTGGAGGAATTCACCCCTCCACTTT
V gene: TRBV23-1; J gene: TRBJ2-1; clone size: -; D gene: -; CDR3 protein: CASSQPYTGSLFF; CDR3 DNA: TGCGCCAGCAGTCAACCCTATACAGGGAGTCTGTTCTTC
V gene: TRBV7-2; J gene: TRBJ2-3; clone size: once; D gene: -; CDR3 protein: CASTLGTGLLGDTQYF; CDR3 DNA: TGTGCCAGCACCCTAGGGACGGGACTCCTCGGCGATACGCAGTATTTT
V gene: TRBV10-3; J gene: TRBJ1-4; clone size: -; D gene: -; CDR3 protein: CAISESGSGGEKLFF; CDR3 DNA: TGTGCCATCAGTGAGTCCGGCAGCGGAGGTGAAAAACTGTTTTTT
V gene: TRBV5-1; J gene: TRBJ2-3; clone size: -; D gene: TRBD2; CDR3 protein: CASSLDGGGQADTQYF; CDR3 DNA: TGCGCCAGCAGCTTGGACGGCGGGGGGCAGGCAGATACGCAGTATTTT
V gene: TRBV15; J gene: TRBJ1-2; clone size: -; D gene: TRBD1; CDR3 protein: CATSRVQGATLNYGYTF; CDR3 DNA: TGTGCCACCAGCAGAGTACAGGGGGCAACACTAAACTATGGCTACACCTTC
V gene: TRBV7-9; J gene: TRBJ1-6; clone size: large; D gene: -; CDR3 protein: CASTFSRGIDNSPLHF; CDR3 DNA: TGTGCCAGCACCTTCAGCAGGGGTATAGACAATTCACCCCTCCACTTT
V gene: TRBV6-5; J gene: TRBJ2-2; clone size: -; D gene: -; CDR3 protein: CASSYFTNTGELFF; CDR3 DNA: TGTGCCAGCAGTTACTTTACGAACACCGGGGAGCTGTTTTTT
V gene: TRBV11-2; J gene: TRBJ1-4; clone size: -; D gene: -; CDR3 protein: CASSPNIIEKLFF; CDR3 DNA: TGTGCCAGCAGCCCTAATATTATTGAAAAACTGTTTTTT
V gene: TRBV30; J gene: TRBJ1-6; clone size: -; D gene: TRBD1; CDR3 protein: CAWKRDRGNSPLHF; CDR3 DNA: TGTGCCTGGAAAAGGGACAGGGGAAATTCACCCCTCCACTTT
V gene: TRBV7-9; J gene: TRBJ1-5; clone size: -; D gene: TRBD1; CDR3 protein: CASSSSSGAGGNQPQHF; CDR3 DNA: TGTGCCAGCAGCTCCTCTTCTGGGGCAGGGGGGAATCAGCCCCAGCATTTT
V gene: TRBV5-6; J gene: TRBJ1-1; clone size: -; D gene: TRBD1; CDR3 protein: CASRQTGRNTEAFF; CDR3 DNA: TGTGCCAGCAGGCAGACAGGGAGGAACACTGAAGCTTTCTTT
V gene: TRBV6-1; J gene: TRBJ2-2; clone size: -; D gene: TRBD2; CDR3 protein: CASSGGVWLAENTGELFF; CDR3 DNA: TGTGCCAGCAGTGGGGGGGTGTGGCTAGCGGAGAACACCGGGGAGCTGTTTTTT
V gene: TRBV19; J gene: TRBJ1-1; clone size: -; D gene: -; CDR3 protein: CASSDRSKNTEAFF; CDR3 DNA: TGTGCCAGTAGTGACAGGTCGAAGAACACTGAAGCTTTCTTT
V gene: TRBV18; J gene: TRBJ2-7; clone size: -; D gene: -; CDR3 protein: CASSPITDYEQYF; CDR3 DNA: TGTGCCAGCTCACCAATAACAGACTACGAGCAGTACTTC
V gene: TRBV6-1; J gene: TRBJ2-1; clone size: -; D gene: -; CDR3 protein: CASSERDYNEQFF; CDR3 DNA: TGTGCCAGCAGTGAACGGGACTACAATGAGCAGTTCTTC
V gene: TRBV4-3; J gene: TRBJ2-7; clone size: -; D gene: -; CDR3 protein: CASSQDWGRGREQYF; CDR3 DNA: TGCGCCAGCAGCCAAGACTGGGGGCGCGGGAGAGAGCAGTACTTC
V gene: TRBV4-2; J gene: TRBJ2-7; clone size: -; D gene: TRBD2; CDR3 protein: CASSPPGAGSYEQYF; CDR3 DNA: TGTGCCAGCAGCCCTCCGGGAGCGGGGTCATACGAGCAGTACTTC
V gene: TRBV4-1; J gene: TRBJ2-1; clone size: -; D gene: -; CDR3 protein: CASSPMYGENYNEQFF; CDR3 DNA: TGCGCCAGCAGCCCCATGTACGGGGAGAATTACAATGAGCAGTTCTTC
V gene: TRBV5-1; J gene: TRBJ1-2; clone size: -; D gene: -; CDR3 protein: CASSLGHNNYGYTF; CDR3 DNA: TGCGCCAGCAGCTTAGGACATAATAACTATGGCTACACCTTC
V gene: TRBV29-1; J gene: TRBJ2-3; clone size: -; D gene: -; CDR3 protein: CSVEDRARGWYNTDTQYF; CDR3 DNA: TGCAGCGTTGAAGATCGGGCAAGGGGGTGGTACAACACAGATACGCAGTATTTT
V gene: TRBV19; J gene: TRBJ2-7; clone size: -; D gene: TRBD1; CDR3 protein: CASSTRDRSYEQYF; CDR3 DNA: TGTGCCAGTAGTACCCGGGACAGGTCCTACGAGCAGTACTTC
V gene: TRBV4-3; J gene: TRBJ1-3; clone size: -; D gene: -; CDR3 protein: CASSQGQQSSGNTIYF; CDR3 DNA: TGCGCCAGCAGCCAAGGTCAACAGTCATCTGGAAACACCATATATTTT
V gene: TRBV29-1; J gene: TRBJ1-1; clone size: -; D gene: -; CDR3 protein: CSVESQEGTEAFF; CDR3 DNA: TGCAGCGTTGAAAGTCAGGAGGGCACTGAAGCTTTCTTT
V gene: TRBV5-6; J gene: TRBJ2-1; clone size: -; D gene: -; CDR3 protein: CASSLVAASSYNEQFF; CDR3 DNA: TGTGCCAGCAGCTTGGTGGCGGCCAGCTCCTACAATGAGCAGTTCTTC
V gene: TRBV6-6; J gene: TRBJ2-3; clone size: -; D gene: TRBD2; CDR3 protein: CASSYIAGGDTQYF; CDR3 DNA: TGTGCCAGCAGTTATATAGCGGGGGGAGATACGCAGTATTTT
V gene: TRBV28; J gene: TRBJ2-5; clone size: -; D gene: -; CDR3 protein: CASQGYYQETQYF; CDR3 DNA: TGTGCCAGCCAGGGGTACTACCAAGAGACCCAGTACTTC
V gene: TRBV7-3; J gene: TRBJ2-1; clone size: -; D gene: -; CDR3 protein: CASSRAGRSYNEQFF; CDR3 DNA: TGTGCCAGCAGCCGTGCGGGGAGATCCTACAATGAGCAGTTCTTC
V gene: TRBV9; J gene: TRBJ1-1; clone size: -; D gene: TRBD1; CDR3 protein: CASSSRTGTNTEAFF; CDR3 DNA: TGTGCCAGCAGCTCCCGGACAGGAACCAACACTGAAGCTTTCTTT
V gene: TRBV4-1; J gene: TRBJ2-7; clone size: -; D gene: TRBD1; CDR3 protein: CASSQETGFHEQYF; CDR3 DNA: TGCGCCAGCAGCCAAGAGACAGGGTTCCACGAGCAGTACTTC
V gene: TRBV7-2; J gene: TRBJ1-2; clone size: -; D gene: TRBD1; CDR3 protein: CASSSDRVGYTF; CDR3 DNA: TGTGCCAGCAGCTCGGACAGGGTTGGCTACACCTTC
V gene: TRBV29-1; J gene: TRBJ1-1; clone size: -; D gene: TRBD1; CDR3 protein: CSVQQGGRNTEAFF; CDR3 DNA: TGCAGCGTCCAACAGGGGGGACGAAACACTGAAGCTTTCTTT
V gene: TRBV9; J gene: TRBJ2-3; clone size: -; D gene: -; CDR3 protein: CASRSGDGRTDTQYF; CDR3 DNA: TGTGCCAGCAGATCAGGGGACGGAAGAACAGATACGCAGTATTTT
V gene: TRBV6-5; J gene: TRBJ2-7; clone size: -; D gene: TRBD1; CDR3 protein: CASRNRDRGTYEQYF; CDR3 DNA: TGTGCCAGCAGGAACCGGGACAGGGGAACCTACGAGCAGTACTTC
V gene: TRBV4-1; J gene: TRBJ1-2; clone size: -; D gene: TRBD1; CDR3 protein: CASSQATPGQTYYGYTF; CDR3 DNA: TGCGCCAGCAGCCAAGCCACGCCGGGACAGACTTACTATGGCTACACCTTC
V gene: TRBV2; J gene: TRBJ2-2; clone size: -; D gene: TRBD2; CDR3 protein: CASTLSGGASTGELFF; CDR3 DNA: TGTGCCAGCACCCTGAGCGGGGGGGCAAGCACCGGGGAGCTGTTTTTT
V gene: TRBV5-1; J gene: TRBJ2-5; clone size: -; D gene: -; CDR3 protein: CASSAGQQETQYF; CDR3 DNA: TGCGCCAGCAGCGCGGGACAGCAAGAGACCCAGTACTTC
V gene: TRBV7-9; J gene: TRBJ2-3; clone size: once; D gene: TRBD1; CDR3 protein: CASSSGGDTQYF; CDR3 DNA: TGTGCCAGCAGCTCAGGGGGAGATACGCAGTATTTT